These 2 T cell receptor beta chains were all obtained from the same sample, sequenced in a study of Ad26.COV2.S vaccination and SARS-CoV-2 variants. Using immunoSEQ multiplex PCR, the repertoire was profiled, and TCRdb retains in-frame clones only, with some absent. This table has about 180,000 clones, around 90% appearing once. Sequenced material: peripheral blood, taken after recovery from COVID-19. The origin of the receptors is a human donor who had recovered from COVID-19.

This chain joins TRBV9 and TRBJ1-2; possibly TRBD1 for D (5 bases). Germline V lookup: CDR1 SGDLS, CDR2 YYNGEE. The CDR3 runs 17 residues. With 4 bases removed from V and 1 base from J, the gap between germline ends came to 20 bases. The CDR3 loop reads CASSHSGPEDINYGYTF. The CDR3 bases are TGTGCCAGCAGCCACTCGGGACCAGAGGACATTAACTATGGCTACACCTTC.

This chain links TRBV7-2 with TRBJ2-2, with 9 bases identical to TRBD2. Looked up from germline, CDR1 is SGHTA and CDR2 is FQGNSA. This CDR3 contains 16 residues. V lost 2 bases and J lost 5; bases outside the gene matches: 6. This CDR3 is CASSLTAGGQTGELFF. The CDR3 DNA is TGTGCCAGCAGCTTAACAGCGGGGGGTCAAACCGGGGAGCTGTTTTTT.